The 27 T cell receptor beta chains listed next were all sequenced from one sample in a study of shared clonotypes between healthy human individuals. Measured with immunoSEQ multiplex PCR; TCRdb has only the in-frame clones, and not every one. The sample lists roughly 660,000 clones; about 90% were seen once. The specimen was memory CD8+ T cells from PBMCs. Subset meaning: CD45RO+ cells pooled with CCR7-negative TemRA cells. The receptors were sampled from a man younger than 30 in good health. Some clones in this sample may be carry-over from other donors' samples.

The chain uses TRBV7-2 and TRBJ2-3; 8 bases are shared with TRBD2. This CDR3 is 15 amino acids long. V dropped 5 bases and J dropped 3; count of bases not matched to a gene: 7. The germline V gene has CDR1 SGHTA and CDR2 FQGNSA. Written as DNA, the CDR3 is TGTGCCAGCAGCCGTGTAGCGGGAAGGACAGATACGCAGTATTTT. Translating gives CASSRVAGRTDTQYF. Combining the CDR3 with reference TRBV7-2 and TRBJ2-3 gives the whole variable domain GAGVSQSPSNKVTEKGKDVELRCDPISGHTALYWYRQSLGQGLEFLIYFQGNSAPDKSGLPSDRFSAERTGGSVSTLTIQRTQQEDSAVYLCASSRVAGRTDTQYFGPGTRLTVL.

The J gene is TRBJ2-7, the V gene TRBV21-1; the table names TRBD2, a call not compared with the DNA. TRBV21-1 is noted as a pseudogene. The CDR3 has 20 amino acids. CDR3 bases: TGTGCCAGCAGCAAAGAGGATTGGGCAGGCTCGAGGGGCGGGGGCTACGAGCAGTACTTC. This encodes CASSKEDWAGSRGGGYEQYF.

The chain combines TRBV27 with TRBJ2-2, with a possible D match to TRBD2 (5 bases). This CDR3 has 16 residues. V shed 2 bases and J shed 4 bases, with 14 bases lying between them. Germline V CDR1 and CDR2: MNHEY, SMNVEV (reference sequence). The CDR3 nucleotides read TGTGCCAGCAGTTTAGGTTCCCTAAGCGGCACCGGGGAGCTGTTTTTT. It encodes CASSLGSLSGTGELFF.

As to this clone: A much larger clone is a single base away; this may be a read error. The rearrangement links TRBV7-6 to TRBJ1-2, with D hard to call. The V end was cut by 5 bases, the J end by 5 bases, with 9 bases between. The CDR3 is 12 amino acids. Germline CDR1 reads SGHVS; CDR2 reads FNYEAQ. In nucleotides, the CDR3 is TGTGCCAGCAGCCCGGACCTATATGGCTACACCTTC. Translating gives CASSPDLYGYTF.

This chain connects TRBV15 to TRBJ2-7; weak D call: TRBD1 (5 bases). V lost 1 base, J lost 0 bases, and 10 bases lay in between. The CDR3 runs to 15 residues. The germline V gene encodes CDR1 LNHNV and CDR2 YYDKDF (reference sequence). The CDR3 is CATSRGAGRSYEQYF. The CDR3 region has the DNA TGTGCCACCAGCAGAGGGGCAGGGCGCTCCTACGAGCAGTACTTC. Drawing the rest from reference TRBV15 and TRBJ2-7, the complete variable domain is DAMVIQNPRYQVTQFGKPVTLSCSQTLNHNVMYWYQQKSSQAPKLLFHYYDKDFNNEADTPDNFQSRRPNTSFCFLDIRSPGLGDTAMYLCATSRGAGRSYEQYFGPGTRLTVT.

The rearrangement uses TRBV4-1 and TRBJ2-1; D unclear. The CDR3 has 16 amino acids. The V gene's germline CDR1 is MGHRA and CDR2 YSYEKL. V lost 0 bases and J 4 bases, leaving 13 bases between the germline ends. The CDR3 DNA sequence: TGCGCCAGCAGCCAAGATCCCCGATTGGGGTACAATGAGCAGTTCTTC. Amino acid sequence: CASSQDPRLGYNEQFF.

J is TRBJ1-1 and V is TRBV5-8; no reliable D call. The CDR3 is 14 amino acids. The germline CDR1 and CDR2 sequences are SGHTS and YDEGEE. Trimming removed 2 bases from V and 7 bases from J, with 15 bases in between. The CDR3 DNA reads as TGTGCCAGCAGCTTTTTCTTGCTAGGAATTGAAGCTTTCTTT. This encodes CASSFFLLGIEAFF.

The rearrangement uses TRBV13 and TRBJ2-1; 7 positions match TRBD1. The V gene's germline CDR1 is PRHDT and CDR2 FYEKMQ (reference sequence). This CDR3 region has 15 residues. With 5 bases clipped from V and 8 bases from J, the junction kept 12 bases outside the gene matches. The CDR3, as DNA: TGTGCCAGCAGCCTTCGGACAGGCCCCAGGGATGAGCAGTTCTTC. Residues: CASSLRTGPRDEQFF.

The chain employs TRBV2 and TRBJ2-7; D ambiguous. V was shortened by 5 bases and J by 4 bases, with 15 bases between the two germline ends. Germline loops: CDR1 SNHLY, CDR2 FYNNEI. There are 14 residues in the CDR3. The CDR3 coding sequence is TGTGCCAGCAGTAAACCGGGCTCCTATTACGAGCAGTACTTC. Translated: CASSKPGSYYEQYF.

The V gene is TRBV19, the J gene TRBJ2-2; 10 nucleotides line up with TRBD1. The CDR3 consists of 17 residues. From germline, CDR1 is LNHDA and CDR2 SQIVND (reference sequence). J lost 3 bases, V lost 7 bases, and 11 bases had no gene match. The CDR3 coding sequence is TGTGCCAGTACCCCCTACGCTGGGACAGGGGACACCGGGGAGCTGTTTTTT. This gives the protein CASTPYAGTGDTGELFF. Full variable domain (missing parts from reference TRBV19 and TRBJ2-2): DGGITQSPKYLFRKEGQNVTLSCEQNLNHDAMYWYRQDPGQGLRLIYYSQIVNDFQKGDIAEGYSVSREKKESFPLTVTSAQKNPTAFYLCASTPYAGTGDTGELFFGEGSRLTVL.

This clone was seen only once. The chain uses TRBV6-5 and TRBJ2-7, with TRBD1 matching over 7 bases. The CDR3 is made up of 14 amino acids. V was clipped by 4 bases and J by 2 bases; unmatched bases: 5. Germline values: CDR1 MNHEY, CDR2 SVGAGI. The CDR3 DNA reads as TGTGCCAGCAGTTGGGACAGATCCACCTACGAGCAGTACTTC. Translation: CASSWDRSTYEQYF.

The count of this clone is one. The chain has TRBV27 and TRBJ1-2; 8 bases fit TRBD1. V dropped 6 bases and J dropped 8; count of bases not matched to a gene: 11. CDR3 length equals 14 residues. Germline values: CDR1 MNHEY, CDR2 SMNVEV (reference sequence). CDR3 coding DNA: TGTGCCAGCAGCCTCGTGGGGACAGGTACCGGCTACACCTTC. The encoded protein is CASSLVGTGTGYTF.

The sample holds many counts of this clone. This chain connects TRBV18 to TRBJ1-4; tentatively, D is TRBD1 (5 bases). CDR3 length: 15 amino acids. V was clipped by 2 bases and J by 6 bases, with 13 bases between them. CDR1 is KGHSH and CDR2 is LQKENI in the germline V gene. CDR3 sequence: CASSPTEDSYEKLFF. The DNA of the CDR3 is TGTGCCAGCTCACCAACCGAAGACAGCTATGAAAAACTGTTTTTT.

The chain couples TRBV19 to TRBJ2-6; D assignment may be TRBD1 or TRBD2 (5 bases each). V lost 6 bases, J lost 15 bases, and 21 bases lay in between. Per germline, CDR1 LNHDA and CDR2 SQIVND (reference sequence). The CDR3 covers 14 residues. CDR3 bases: TGTGCCAGTAGCAACTTTGGGTGGGGGATCAACCTGACTTTC. Its translation is CASSNFGWGINLTF.

This chain links TRBV7-9 with TRBJ2-7; D unclear. Per germline, CDR1 SEHNR and CDR2 FQNEAQ (reference sequence). V lost 2 bases, J lost 2 bases, and 16 bases lay in between. The CDR3 consists of 16 residues. The CDR3 DNA reads as TGTGCCAGCAGCTTACCCGGCCAGGCTAGTCCCTACGAGCAGTACTTC. Amino acids: CASSLPGQASPYEQYF.

This rearrangement joins TRBV28 to TRBJ1-5, with unresolved D. Germline loops: CDR1 MDHEN, CDR2 SYDVKM. Trimming pared 8 bases from V and 11 bases from J, leaving 10 bases between. There are 10 residues in the CDR3. The CDR3 loop is CASASWAQHF. The CDR3 bases are TGTGCCAGCGCCTCGTGGGCCCAGCATTTT. Complete variable domain (other parts from reference TRBV28 and TRBJ1-5): DVKVTQSSRYLVKRTGEKVFLECVQDMDHENMFWYRQDPGLGLRLIYFSYDVKMKEKGDIPEGYSVSREKKERFSLILESASTNQTSMYLCASASWAQHFGDGTRLSIL.

This chain links TRBV7-8 with TRBJ1-4, with TRBD1 as a possible D gene (6 bases). The CDR3 consists of 15 residues. CDR1 SGHVS and CDR2 FQNEAQ come from the germline V gene. Trimming removed 4 bases at V and 6 bases at J, with 15 bases between. The CDR3 loop reads CASSSYRVGDEKLFF. Here the CDR3 DNA reads TGTGCCAGCAGCTCCTACAGGGTAGGGGATGAAAAACTGTTTTTT.

The chain couples TRBV6-1 to TRBJ1-1; D not certain. CDR3 length equals 15 residues. Germline values: CDR1 MNHNS, CDR2 SASEGT. Trimming left V 1 base short and J 0 bases short, with 9 bases between. DNA of the CDR3: TGTGCCAGCAGTGAAGGAGTCAGACTGAACACTGAAGCTTTCTTT. Amino acids: CASSEGVRLNTEAFF.

The chain uses TRBV5-1 and TRBJ2-3; 11 nucleotides agree with TRBD1. Looked up from germline, CDR1 is SGHRS and CDR2 is YFSETQ. CDR3 size: 16 residues. The J segment lost 5 bases and the V segment lost 3 bases, leaving 8 bases of the junction unmatched. CDR3: CASSSVDRGLRDTQYF. The CDR3 DNA follows: TGCGCCAGCAGCTCCGTGGACAGGGGGCTCAGAGATACGCAGTATTTT.

The genes are TRBV28 and TRBJ2-7, with D possibly TRBD2 on 5 matching bases. Per germline, CDR1 MDHEN and CDR2 SYDVKM. This CDR3 contains 14 residues. Trimming cost V 6 bases and J 0 bases, with 12 bases left between them. The CDR3 loop is CASSRPRGSYEQYF. CDR3 coding DNA: TGTGCCAGCAGCCGCCCACGGGGCTCCTACGAGCAGTACTTC.

The CDR3 region has the DNA TGTGCCAGCAGTTTCCCCCCGCGGGACTTTCAAGACCCCACCGGGGAGCTGTTTTTT. Amino acids: CASSFPPRDFQDPTGELFF. V and J are TRBV28 and TRBJ2-2; possible D gene TRBD2, 6 bases. Germline assignment: CDR1 MDHEN and CDR2 SYDVKM. Trimming removed 3 bases at V and 4 bases at J, with 24 bases between. The CDR3 has 19 residues.

This sequence joins TRBV7-6 and TRBJ2-7; the match to TRBD2 covers 10 bases. The CDR3 length is 15 residues. Germline trimming cut 1 base from V and 3 bases from J; bases unmatched to any gene: 3. From germline, CDR1 is SGHVS and CDR2 FNYEAQ. CDR3 nucleotides: TGTGCCAGCAGCTTAGAGGCTAGCGGGGGCTACGAGCAGTACTTC. Its protein product is CASSLEASGGYEQYF.

The chain joins TRBV10-1 to TRBJ2-5, with 12 positions matching TRBD1. V trimming: 4 bases; J trimming: 5 bases; junction bases outside the gene matches: 8. This CDR3 has 16 amino acids. In germline, CDR1 is WNHNN, CDR2 SYGVQD (reference sequence). CDR3 region: CASSGRGQGAIETQYF. CDR3 sequence (DNA): TGCGCCAGCAGTGGAAGGGGACAGGGGGCGATTGAGACCCAGTACTTC.

This rearrangement joins TRBV6-5 to TRBJ1-3; 7 bases are shared with TRBD1. Germline lookup yields CDR1 MNHEY and CDR2 SVGAGI. Trimming took 6 bases from V and 4 from J; bases not matched to a gene: 6. The length of the CDR3 is 14 residues. The CDR3 is CASSYTGAGNTIYF. CDR3 in DNA: TGTGCCAGCAGCTACACAGGGGCAGGAAACACCATATATTTT.

The V and J genes are TRBV18 and TRBJ2-3; D is uncertain. Trimming shortened V by 2 bases and J by 4 bases, and 16 bases separated the two germline ends. The germline V gene encodes CDR1 KGHSH and CDR2 LQKENI. The CDR3 extends over 16 amino acids. The CDR3 sequence: CASSPAAPGFSDTQYF. For the CDR3, the DNA is TGTGCCAGCTCACCAGCAGCCCCCGGGTTTTCAGATACGCAGTATTTT.

For this clone: The identical CDR3 is also encoded by other nucleotide sequences in the sample. The chain carries TRBV6-5 and TRBJ2-5, with a tentative D call TRBD2 (6 bases). The length of the CDR3 is 14 residues. The V gene's germline CDR1 is MNHEY and CDR2 SVGAGI. Trimming shortened V by 6 bases and J by 5 bases, and 16 bases separated the two germline ends. The DNA for the CDR3 is TGTGCCAGCAGCTGGACCGGTGGGGGGGAGACCCAGTACTTC. This translates into CASSWTGGGETQYF.

CDR3 DNA sequence: TGTGCCAGCAGCTTAACGCGTCCGCGGGAAGGTTCCTACAATGAGCAGTTCTTC. Amino acids: CASSLTRPREGSYNEQFF. The V and J genes are TRBV7-6 and TRBJ2-1; TRBD2 might be the D (6 bases). V was trimmed by 2 bases and J by 1 base, leaving 18 bases between them. The CDR3 loop spans 18 amino acids. CDR1 SGHVS and CDR2 FNYEAQ come from the germline V gene.